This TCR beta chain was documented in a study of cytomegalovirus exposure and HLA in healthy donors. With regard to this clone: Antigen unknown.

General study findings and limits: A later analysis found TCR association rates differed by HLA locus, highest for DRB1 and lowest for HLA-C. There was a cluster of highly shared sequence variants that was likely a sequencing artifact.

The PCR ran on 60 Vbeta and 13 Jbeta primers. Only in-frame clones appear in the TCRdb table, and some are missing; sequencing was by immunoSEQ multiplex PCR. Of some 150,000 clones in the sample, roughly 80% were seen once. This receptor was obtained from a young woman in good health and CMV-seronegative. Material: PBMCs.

CDR3 in amino acids: CASSSRDSNQPQHF. CDR3 in DNA: TGTGCCAGCAGCTCCAGGGATAGCAATCAGCCCCAGCATTTT. The chain carries TRBV5-6 and TRBJ1-5; D perhaps matches TRBD1 (5 bases). CDR1 is SGHDT and CDR2 is YYEEEE in the germline V gene. The CDR3 has 14 residues. V was cut by 3 bases and J by 0 bases, with 7 bases left in between.